The entry below gives a single T cell receptor beta chain sequence along with its context. This clone was seen once. The antigen this receptor binds is unknown. One base away there is no much larger clone; base qualities are not given. TCRbeta CDR3 regions were amplified from genomic DNA by means of the immunoSEQ Assay, a bias-controlled multiplex PCR. As for the original processing: The number of nucleated cells in each sample was estimated by amplification of reference gene primers within the assay. To quantify the absolute abundance of each unique TCRbeta CDR3 rearrangement, sequence reads were collapsed and filtered. For each sample, productive Simpson clonality was calculated by taking the square root of Simpson's diversity index across productive rearrangements. TCRdb mirrors the immuneACCESS table, restricted to in-frame sequences. Some clones are absent from its copies; in checked studies, under half trace to an unresolved V gene, and the reason for the others is unknown. V and J calls and clone size are those listed in that table; D and trimming were worked out from the DNA. Recorded for this sample are fewer than 200,000 clones; 65% to 85% of them occurred a single time. Of the sample, about 3.6% falls within the top ten clones.

CDR1 is given as LNHDA and CDR2 as SQIVND, both from the germline V gene (reference sequence). Relative to germline, V is missing 9 bases and J is missing 2 bases, with 17 bases of the junction outside any gene match. Inclusive of the bounding cysteine and phenylalanine, the CDR3 is 18 residues long. Only the CDR3 portion is preserved as DNA: 54 bases, with reading frame beginning at the first base. The data derive from a study of blood T cell repertoires in COVID-19 (TCRdb year 2020). Regarding the study in general: Samples from collaborators originated in the United States, Italy and Spain and spanned both the acute and convalescent phases of COVID-19. The dataset comprised deeply sampled blood TCRbeta repertoires from subjects exposed to, actively infected with, or recovered from COVID-19. Nearly every sample came with metadata listing a de-identified subject ID, COVID-19 status, age in years and sex. The samples were drawn from two sources: the first 160 participants of the ongoing ImmuneRACE study, and 1,200 or so subjects contributed by 6 global collaborators. The prospective study material was composed of cDNA or gDNA derived from T cells, B-cell-depleted T cells, or PBMCs. A freely available public database, intended as a resource for researchers studying the immune response to SARS-CoV-2, is where the repertoires were released. Where available, HLA class I and class II types were obtained from metadata supplied by the sample provider rather than from assay-based typing. Summary of the overall study and its limitations: The quantity of clinical and demographic metadata differed by source and by participant and was supplied without curation.

Participants in the prospective study were enrolled through a virtual design, were aged roughly 18 to 100 years, and lived in 24 United States geographic areas. In the prospective study, cohorts were assigned on the basis of participant-reported clinical history obtained from a screening survey and a study questionnaire. Mobile phlebotomists in the prospective study collected whole blood, serum and a nasopharyngeal or oropharyngeal swab from every participant. Participants in the prospective study had the option to provide additional blood draws and questionnaires over a roughly two-month period. Before DNA extraction, blood samples from the prospective study were shipped at room temperature or frozen.

This sequence uses TRBV19 and TRBJ2-1; 9 central bases correspond to TRBD1. The sequence was collected from a woman between 50 and 59 years old in a cohort exposed to, infected with or recovered from COVID-19 (not recorded which). Sequencing used PBMCs or T cells enriched from blood (not recorded which). The CDR3 corresponds to CASNPSFSGTGTYNEQFF. The nucleotide sequence reads as follows: TGTGCCAGCAATCCTTCATTCTCCGGGACAGGGACCTACAATGAGCAGTTCTTC. With the portions outside the CDR3 filled from the reference TRBV19 and TRBJ2-1 genes, the complete variable region becomes DGGITQSPKYLFRKEGQNVTLSCEQNLNHDAMYWYRQDPGQGLRLIYYSQIVNDFQKGDIAEGYSVSREKKESFPLTVTSAQKNPTAFYLCASNPSFSGTGTYNEQFFGPGTRLTVL.